This TCR beta chain derives from a study of identical twins' blood T cells. Study outcomes and limitations: Abundant TCRbeta CDR3s overlapped more between twins than with unrelated donors.

Concerning this clonotype itself: What it binds is unknown.

The CDR3 spans 20 residues. With 3 bases removed from V and 0 bases from J, the gap between germline ends came to 25 bases. CDR1 SGHRS and CDR2 YFSETQ come from the germline V gene. A single record per CDR3 protein comes from TCRdb applying MiXCR to the 5' RACE reads. This table has about 370,000 distinct CDR3 sequences, approximately 30% appearing once. The V gene is TRBV5-1, the J gene TRBJ2-4; a possible D gene is TRBD1 (6 bases). This clonotype was sampled from a woman aged 18-50 years in good health. The source material was PBMCs. The DNA for the CDR3 is TGCGCCAGCAGCTCCAGGATGGGGGCCAATCTAAAGGTAGCCAAAAACATTCAGTACTTC. Translating gives CASSSRMGANLKVAKNIQYF.